These T cell receptor beta chains were read from a single sample in a study of T-cell reconstitution after alpha-beta-depleted transplantation in children. In TCRdb, the PCR reads were re-called with MiXCR into one record per CDR3 protein. The sample shows just over 950,000 distinct CDR3 sequences, under 30% of them seen only once. The sample was PBMCs, mostly from graft donor cells, taken 360 days after TCRalphabeta/CD19-depleted stem cell transplant. These receptors originate from a boy under three years old who had a stem cell transplant for SCID, so the T cells may come from the graft donor. The conserved cysteine and the conserved F or W are not part of the CDR3 here.

V	J	length	CDR3
TRBV12-3/TRBV12-4	TRBJ1-5	14	ASSFGEGARNQPQH
TRBV25-1	TRBJ2-3	11	ASSWGFTDTQY
TRBV12-3/TRBV12-4	TRBJ2-6	12	ASSFGTGANVLT
TRBV10-3	TRBJ2-4	9	AIRVADIQY
TRBV24-1	TRBJ2-7	12	ATSGGPGRYEQY
TRBV9	TRBJ2-1	14	ASSVASGSLFNEQF
TRBV4-1	TRBJ2-7	12	ASSHPGKTYEQY
TRBV25-1	TRBJ2-7	13	ASSALGQGGYEQY
TRBV29-1	TRBJ2-7	12	SVGGPALNYEQY
TRBV20-1	TRBJ1-6	12	SAMSEGEHSPLH
TRBV12-5	TRBJ1-1	11	ASGQGAGTEAF
TRBV7-6	TRBJ2-6	17	ASSLYRGMGVSGANVLT
TRBV4-2	TRBJ2-7	14	ASSQDFDGSGYEQY
TRBV11-2	TRBJ1-5	13	ASSLGGSRGQPQH
TRBV18	TRBJ2-7	14	ASSQKPATFSNEQY
TRBV20-1	TRBJ1-5	14	SASRADRGQDQPQH
TRBV7-8	TRBJ2-3	13	ASSFGSKGRDTQY
TRBV6-2/TRBV6-3	TRBJ1-5	16	ASSFDPGTGLSNQPQH
TRBV20-1	TRBJ2-3	11	KAGSGVTDTQY
TRBV12-3/TRBV12-4	TRBJ2-3	14	ASTDRTSGVTDTQY
TRBV12-3/TRBV12-4	TRBJ2-7	11	ASSPRGGYEQY
TRBV19	TRBJ1-5	11	ASSNTGQANKH
TRBV28	TRBJ2-7	10	ASSFRLFEQY
TRBV24-1	TRBJ1-1	9	ATSDLREAF
TRBV27	TRBJ2-7	12	ASRSLAGAYEQY